This is a list of T cell receptor beta chains from one sample in a study of blood T cells in healthy people across ages. MiXCR was run by TCRdb on the 5' RACE reads, yielding one entry per CDR3 protein. The sample consists of about 1.1 million distinct CDR3 sequences, 35% to 45% of them appearing once. Sequencing input: blood. The receptors derive from a man aged 18 to 30 in good health. Both conserved end residues are part of each CDR3. Fields, in order: clone size, V gene, D gene, J gene, CDR3 protein, CDR3 DNA. The D gene is left open where the match is weak. A row's size may be missing; if present it is once, few, many or a size class.

NA,TRBV10-3,TRBD1,TRBJ2-1,CAISDRGQGEQFF,TGTGCCATCAGTGACAGGGGGCAGGGTGAGCAGTTCTTC
NA,TRBV7-3,NA,TRBJ2-1,CASSSSIRSEQFF,TGTGCCAGCAGCTCCTCGATCCGGTCGGAGCAGTTCTTC
NA,TRBV20-1,NA,TRBJ1-4,CSAVGGQKLFF,TGCAGTGCTGTTGGGGGCCAAAAACTGTTTTTT
NA,TRBV20-1,NA,TRBJ1-5,CSAREGVAQHF,TGCAGTGCTAGAGAGGGTGTGGCCCAGCATTTT
many,TRBV7-2,NA,TRBJ1-2,CASSLEGSSNYGYTF,TGCGCCAGCAGCTTGGAGGGGAGTTCCAACTATGGCTACACCTTC
NA,TRBV5-4,NA,TRBJ1-2,CASSLEQANIYGYTF,TGTGCCAGCAGCTTGGAACAGGCAAATATCTATGGCTACACCTTC
NA,TRBV5-1,NA,TRBJ2-3,CASSPVVPNTQYF,TGCGCCAGCAGCCCTGTGGTCCCTAATACGCAGTATTTT
many,TRBV20-1,TRBD1,TRBJ2-3,CSASPGQGTDTQYF,TGCAGTGCTAGCCCCGGACAGGGAACAGATACGCAGTATTTT
few,TRBV7-2,NA,TRBJ1-5,CASSLGSQRSQPQHF,TGTGCCAGCAGCTTAGGGTCGCAGCGCAGCCAGCCCCAGCATTTT
few,TRBV29-1,NA,TRBJ2-5,CSVEFRAAQETQYF,TGCAGCGTTGAATTTAGAGCGGCTCAAGAGACCCAGTACTTC
NA,TRBV4-2,TRBD1,TRBJ2-1,CASSQMPTGTGENERFF,TGTGCCAGCAGCCAAATGCCTACCGGGACAGGGGAAAATGAGCGGTTCTTC
few,TRBV10-3,TRBD1,TRBJ1-2,CAITEVGTGSSNYGYTF,TGTGCCATCACCGAGGTCGGGACAGGGTCCAGTAACTATGGCTACACCTTC
few,TRBV6-4,TRBD2,TRBJ2-3,CASSDTFLSGGAGNTQYF,TGTGCCAGCAGTGACACTTTCTTAAGCGGGGGGGCCGGGAATACGCAGTATTTT
NA,TRBV7-2,NA,TRBJ2-6,CASSLVFDSSSGANVLTF,TGTGCCAGCAGCTTAGTCTTCGACTCCTCCTCTGGGGCCAACGTCCTGACTTTC
NA,TRBV12-3/TRBV12-4,NA,TRBJ2-7,CASSLNEVARGEQYF,TGTGCCAGCAGTTTAAATGAGGTCGCAAGGGGCGAGCAGTACTTC
NA,TRBV20-1,NA,TRBJ1-4,CSARAPLGEKLFF,TGCAGTGCTAGAGCCCCGCTGGGTGAAAAACTGTTTTTT
few,TRBV6-5,NA,TRBJ1-1,CASSYSSRYTEAFF,TGTGCCAGCAGTTACTCGAGCAGGTACACTGAAGCTTTCTTT
NA,TRBV5-1,NA,TRBJ1-3,CASSLRPNSGNTIYF,TGCGCCAGCAGCTTGCGCCCCAACTCTGGAAACACCATATATTTT
few,TRBV20-1,TRBD2,TRBJ2-1,CSATSGGAHEQFF,TGCAGTGCTACTAGCGGGGGGGCTCATGAGCAGTTCTTC
many,TRBV7-2,NA,TRBJ1-6,CASSLVGNSPLHF,TGTGCCAGCAGCTTAGTGGGGAATTCACCCCTCCACTTT
NA,TRBV20-1,TRBD2,TRBJ2-7,CSATSPGTSGNNEQYF,TGCAGTGCTACATCTCCCGGGACTAGCGGAAACAATGAGCAGTACTTC
few,TRBV5-1,TRBD1,TRBJ2-7,CASSTPGQGAVYEQYF,TGCGCCAGCAGCACACCGGGACAGGGGGCGGTGTACGAGCAGTACTTC
NA,TRBV5-6,NA,TRBJ2-5,CASSFRDQETQYF,TGTGCCAGCAGCTTCCGGGATCAAGAGACCCAGTACTTC
NA,TRBV6-2/TRBV6-3,TRBD1,TRBJ2-7,CVSSNGQGQYF,TGTGTCAGCAGCAACGGACAGGGACAGTACTTC
NA,TRBV4-2,NA,TRBJ1-5,CASSQGQINQPQHF,TGTGCCAGCAGCCAAGGACAGATCAATCAGCCCCAGCATTTT
few,TRBV9,NA,TRBJ2-3,CASSVEWNTGQYF,TGTGCCAGCAGCGTAGAATGGAACACAGGGCAGTATTTT
few,TRBV6-2/TRBV6-3,NA,TRBJ2-1,CASSFRGLSYNEQFF,TGTGCCAGCAGTTTCCGGGGCCTCTCCTACAATGAGCAGTTCTTC
NA,TRBV5-1,NA,TRBJ1-4,CASSLRGAGEKLFF,TGCGCCAGCAGCTTGAGGGGGGCCGGCGAAAAACTGTTTTTT
NA,TRBV6-2/TRBV6-3,NA,TRBJ1-2,CASSYGTIPGGYTF,TGTGCCAGCAGTTACGGGACAATCCCCGGTGGCTACACCTTC
few,TRBV7-2,NA,TRBJ2-3,CASSLPSLWQKITDTQYF,TGTGCCAGCAGCTTACCCTCTTTGTGGCAGAAGATCACAGATACGCAGTATTTT
NA,TRBV9,NA,TRBJ1-5,CASSVAGEPNQPQHF,TGTGCCAGCAGCGTAGCGGGGGAACCCAATCAGCCCCAGCATTTT
NA,TRBV6-5,NA,TRBJ2-1,CASSYSIGLNGRWNEQFF,TGTGCCAGCAGTTACTCGATAGGGTTGAACGGGAGATGGAATGAGCAGTTCTTC
few,TRBV9,NA,TRBJ2-3,CASSQAKGRGYTDTQYF,TGTGCCAGCAGTCAAGCGAAGGGCAGGGGATACACAGATACGCAGTATTTT
NA,TRBV3-1,NA,TRBJ1-4,CASSLGLTSQKLFF,TGTGCCAGCAGCCTCGGACTGACCAGTCAAAAACTGTTTTTT
once,TRBV3-1,TRBD2,TRBJ2-1,CASSWTSGDNEQFF,TGTGCCAGCAGCTGGACTAGCGGCGATAATGAGCAGTTCTTC
few,TRBV2,NA,TRBJ1-2,CASPVDSNYGYTF,TGTGCCAGCCCCGTGGACAGTAACTATGGCTACACCTTC
few,TRBV29-1,TRBD2,TRBJ2-3,CSVPLAGGDTQYF,TGCAGTGTGCCTCTAGCGGGGGGGGATACGCAGTATTTT
NA,TRBV7-9,NA,TRBJ1-1,CASSVPGPTEAFF,TGTGCCAGCAGCGTCCCGGGACCTACTGAAGCTTTCTTT
NA,TRBV5-1,TRBD2,TRBJ2-5,CASSWTGTSGNNEQYF,TGCGCCAGCAGCTGGACCGGGACTAGCGGGAACAATGAGCAGTACTTC
NA,TRBV25-1,NA,TRBJ1-4,CASSEDSGFEKLFF,TGTGCCAGCAGTGAAGATTCGGGGTTTGAAAAACTGTTTTTT
few,TRBV9,NA,TRBJ2-6,CASSAPLKQVIGSGANVLTF,TGTGCCAGCAGCGCACCTCTAAAACAGGTTATTGGCTCTGGGGCCAACGTCCTGACTTTC
NA,TRBV12-5,NA,TRBJ1-2,CASVPLEGLFYGYTF,TGTGCTAGTGTTCCCCTCGAGGGACTATTCTATGGCTACACCTTC
once,TRBV20-1,TRBD1,TRBJ1-5,CSANTGDYSNQPQHF,TGCAGTGCTAACACAGGGGATTATAGCAATCAGCCCCAGCATTTT
many,TRBV12-3/TRBV12-4,TRBD1,TRBJ2-1,CASSSGTGRYNEQFF,TGTGCCAGCAGTTCCGGGACAGGACGCTACAATGAGCAGTTCTTC
NA,TRBV12-3/TRBV12-4,TRBD1,TRBJ1-5,CASSPTGVGQPQHF,TGTGCCAGCAGCCCGACAGGGGTGGGTCAGCCCCAGCATTTT
few,TRBV15,NA,TRBJ1-5,CATSRSSLSNQPQHF,TGTGCCACCAGCAGAAGTTCCCTTAGCAATCAGCCCCAGCATTTT
NA,TRBV20-1,NA,TRBJ2-2,CSAGEGANTGELFF,TGCAGTGCCGGCGAGGGGGCGAACACCGGGGAGCTGTTTTTT
few,TRBV2,NA,TRBJ1-1,CASSRLRGVNTEAFF,TGTGCCAGCTCGAGGCTTAGGGGGGTGAACACTGAAGCTTTCTTT
NA,TRBV27,NA,TRBJ1-2,CASSLKFPNYGYTF,TGTGCCAGCAGTTTAAAGTTCCCGAACTATGGCTACACCTTC
NA,TRBV9,NA,TRBJ2-1,CASSASLFGGPHYNEQFF,TGTGCCAGCAGCGCCTCCCTCTTTGGGGGACCTCACTACAATGAGCAGTTCTTC
NA,TRBV20-1,NA,TRBJ1-1,CSAVMNTEAFF,TGCAGTGCGGTCATGAACACTGAAGCTTTCTTT
many,TRBV6-6,NA,TRBJ1-2,CASTPVSRRGYTF,TGTGCCAGCACTCCGGTCTCCCGCAGAGGCTACACCTTC
NA,TRBV20-1,TRBD2,TRBJ2-1,CSARGPSGGVANYNEQFF,TGCAGTGCTAGAGGGCCTAGCGGGGGGGTAGCCAACTACAATGAGCAGTTCTTC
NA,TRBV25-1,NA,TRBJ2-3,CASSEAGVVGRTDTQYF,TGTGCCAGCAGTGAGGCAGGGGTAGTCGGAAGGACAGATACGCAGTATTTT
NA,TRBV30,NA,TRBJ2-5,CAWSVLLSGFQETQYF,TGTGCCTGGAGTGTTTTGTTGTCAGGTTTCCAAGAGACCCAGTACTTC